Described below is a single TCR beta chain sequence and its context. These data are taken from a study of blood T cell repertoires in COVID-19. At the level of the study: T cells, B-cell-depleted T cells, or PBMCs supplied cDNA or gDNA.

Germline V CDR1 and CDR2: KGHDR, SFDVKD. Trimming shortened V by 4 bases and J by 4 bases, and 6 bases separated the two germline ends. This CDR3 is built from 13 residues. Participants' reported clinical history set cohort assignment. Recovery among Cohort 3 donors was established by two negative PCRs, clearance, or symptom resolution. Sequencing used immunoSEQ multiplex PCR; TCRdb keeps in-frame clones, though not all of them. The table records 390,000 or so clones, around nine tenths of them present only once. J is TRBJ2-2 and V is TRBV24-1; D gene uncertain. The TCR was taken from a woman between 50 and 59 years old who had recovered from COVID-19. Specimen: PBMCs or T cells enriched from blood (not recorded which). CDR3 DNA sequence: TGTGCCACCAGTGACCATAGCACCGGGGAGCTGTTTTTT. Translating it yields CATSDHSTGELFF.